Included here is one T cell receptor beta chain sequence, with context. V was clipped by 6 bases and J by 0 bases, with 11 bases between them. The CDR3 consists of 14 residues. Germline V gene sequence: CDR1 LNHDA, CDR2 SQIVND (reference sequence). Methods used by the authors: Reference gene primer amplification yielded estimated nucleated cell counts. Measured with immunoSEQ multiplex PCR; TCRdb has only the in-frame clones, and not every one. V, J and clone size were drawn from that table, and D and trimming were deduced from the DNA. The sample shows some 110,000 clones, around 84% of them seen only once. The data were obtained in a study of blood T cell repertoires in COVID-19. Study details: Whether acute or convalescent, the COVID-19 samples came from the United States, Italy and Spain. PBMCs, B-cell-depleted T cells, or T cells provided the cDNA or gDNA that made up the material.

The sequence derives from a man aged 35 to 55 with acute or convalescent COVID-19. The rearrangement joins TRBV19 to TRBJ1-1; no reliable D call. Sequences were obtained from peripheral blood. The CDR3: CASRERDMNTEAFF. The CDR3 DNA is TGTGCCAGTAGGGAAAGAGACATGAACACTGAAGCTTTCTTT. Using reference TRBV19 and TRBJ1-1 for the parts outside the CDR3, the full variable domain is DGGITQSPKYLFRKEGQNVTLSCEQNLNHDAMYWYRQDPGQGLRLIYYSQIVNDFQKGDIAEGYSVSREKKESFPLTVTSAQKNPTAFYLCASRERDMNTEAFFGQGTRLTVV.